This passage covers 8 T cell receptor beta chains from one sample sequenced in a study of Ad26.COV2.S vaccination and SARS-CoV-2 variants. Repertoires were generated with immunoSEQ multiplex PCR, while TCRdb's copy carries only in-frame clones and drops some. Of about 480,000 clones in the sample, approximately 90% were seen once. As to treatment: around 19 received Ad26.COV2.S at low or high dose, single or two shots; about 5 received placebo; per-sample allocation not given. At day 63 after the first vaccine or placebo injection, samples were drawn. This sample comprised peripheral blood, obtained in a trial of Ad26.COV2.S vaccine versus placebo. All receptors derive from a person aged 18 to 59 who received the Ad26.COV2.S COVID-19 vaccine or a placebo.

This clone was counted once. This chain connects TRBV7-2 to TRBJ2-3, with D possibly TRBD1 on 5 matching bases. V was trimmed by 3 bases and J by 4 bases, leaving 5 bases between them. The CDR3 contains 12 residues. Germline values: CDR1 SGHTA, CDR2 FQGNSA. The CDR3 spells CASSLGPDTQYF. As DNA, the CDR3 is TGTGCCAGCAGCTTGGGGCCAGATACGCAGTATTTT.

The gene calls are TRBV20-1 and TRBJ2-3; unclear D gene. The CDR3 runs 11 residues. The V gene's germline CDR1 is DFQATT and CDR2 SNEGSKA (reference sequence). Trimming pared 5 bases from V and 5 bases from J, leaving 8 bases between. CDR3 DNA sequence: TGCAGTGCTTCCCTAGGAGATACGCAGTATTTT. Its translation is CSASLGDTQYF.

The J gene is TRBJ2-7, the V gene TRBV12-3 or TRBV12-4, with D possibly TRBD1 on 6 matching bases. This CDR3 has 13 residues. Deletions cut 6 bases from V and 3 bases from J, with 12 bases between. CDR3 bases: TGTGCCAGCAGAAATACAGGGCTCTACGAGCAGTACTTC. This translates into CASRNTGLYEQYF.

V is TRBV29-1 and J is TRBJ2-3, with a possible D match to TRBD2 (5 bases). Looked up from germline, CDR1 is SQVTM and CDR2 is ANQGSEA. CDR3 length equals 11 residues. Between the trimmed V and J ends, which lost 4 bases and 4 bases, there was a span of 6 bases. The CDR3 DNA reads as TGCAGCGTTGTGGGAGCAGATACGCAGTATTTT. It specifies CSVVGADTQYF.

This rearrangement joins TRBV27 to TRBJ2-1; D is ambiguous. Germline V gene sequence: CDR1 MNHEY, CDR2 SMNVEV (reference sequence). V lost 7 bases and J 4 bases, leaving 17 bases between the germline ends. This CDR3 is 15 amino acids long. CDR3 nucleotides: TGTGCCAGCAAGCTTAACCCAATGAATTACAATGAGCAGTTCTTC. This gives the protein CASKLNPMNYNEQFF.

The chain is built from TRBV29-1 and TRBJ2-1, with D tentatively TRBD2 (5 bases). Germline V gene sequence: CDR1 SQVTM, CDR2 ANQGSEA. CDR3 length: 14 residues. V shed 7 bases and J shed 0 bases, with 13 bases lying between them. Here the CDR3 reads CSAGTGISYNEQFF. CDR3 DNA sequence: TGCAGCGCCGGAACCGGGATCTCCTACAATGAGCAGTTCTTC.

The chain employs TRBV28 and TRBJ1-6; 7 positions agree with TRBD1. CDR3 length equals 16 residues. CDR1 and CDR2 (germline): MDHEN, SYDVKM. The V segment lost 6 bases and the J segment 9 bases; nucleotides outside the gene matches: 14. In nucleotides, the CDR3 is TGTGCCAGCAGCCCGCATACAGGGGATGGTAGTTCACCCCTCCACTTT. It is translated as CASSPHTGDGSSPLHF. Filled out from reference TRBV28 and TRBJ1-6, the complete variable domain reads DVKVTQSSRYLVKRTGEKVFLECVQDMDHENMFWYRQDPGLGLRLIYFSYDVKMKEKGDIPEGYSVSREKKERFSLILESASTNQTSMYLCASSPHTGDGSSPLHFGNGTRLTVT.

V gene TRBV7-2 combines with J gene TRBJ2-5, with D tentatively TRBD2 (5 bases). Deletions cut 0 bases from V and 5 bases from J, with 13 bases between. Per the germline V gene, CDR1 is SGHTA and CDR2 is FQGNSA. The CDR3 loop spans 15 amino acids. The chain's CDR3 is CASSLAPGSGETQYF. The CDR3 DNA reads TGTGCCAGCAGCTTAGCGCCCGGTTCGGGGGAGACCCAGTACTTC. Complete variable domain (other parts from reference TRBV7-2 and TRBJ2-5): GAGVSQSPSNKVTEKGKDVELRCDPISGHTALYWYRQSLGQGLEFLIYFQGNSAPDKSGLPSDRFSAERTGGSVSTLTIQRTQQEDSAVYLCASSLAPGSGETQYFGPGTRLLVL.